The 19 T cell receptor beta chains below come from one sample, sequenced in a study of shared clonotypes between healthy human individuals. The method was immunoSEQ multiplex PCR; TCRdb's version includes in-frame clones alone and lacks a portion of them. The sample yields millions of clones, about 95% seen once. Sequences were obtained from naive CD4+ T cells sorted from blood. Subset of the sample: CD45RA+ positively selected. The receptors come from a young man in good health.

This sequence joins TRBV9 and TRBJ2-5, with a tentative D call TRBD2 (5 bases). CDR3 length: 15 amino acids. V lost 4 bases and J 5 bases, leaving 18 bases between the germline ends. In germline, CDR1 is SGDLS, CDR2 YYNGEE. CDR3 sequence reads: CASSISGKGTETQYF. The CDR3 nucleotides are TGTGCCAGCAGCATCTCCGGGAAGGGTACGGAGACCCAGTACTTC.

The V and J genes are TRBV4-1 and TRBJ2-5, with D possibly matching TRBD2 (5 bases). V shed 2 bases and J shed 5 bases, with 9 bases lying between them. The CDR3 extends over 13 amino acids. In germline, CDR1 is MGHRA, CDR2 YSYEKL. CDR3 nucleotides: TGCGCCAGCAGCCAATTGGACTTGGAGACCCAGTACTTC. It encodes CASSQLDLETQYF.

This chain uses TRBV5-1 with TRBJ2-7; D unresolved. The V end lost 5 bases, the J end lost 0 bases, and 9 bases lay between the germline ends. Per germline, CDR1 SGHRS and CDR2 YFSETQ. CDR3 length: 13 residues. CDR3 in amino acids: CASRGASSYEQYF. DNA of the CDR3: TGCGCCAGCAGGGGTGCTAGCTCCTACGAGCAGTACTTC.

The DNA for the CDR3 is TGTGCCAGTACCATATACGGGACATCGGGTGAAGCTTTCTTT. Residues: CASTIYGTSGEAFF. This chain connects TRBV19 to TRBJ1-1; TRBD1 is a possible D gene (6 bases). V was clipped by 7 bases and J by 7 bases, with 19 bases between them. CDR1 LNHDA and CDR2 SQIVND come from the germline V gene (reference sequence). The CDR3 is made up of 14 amino acids.

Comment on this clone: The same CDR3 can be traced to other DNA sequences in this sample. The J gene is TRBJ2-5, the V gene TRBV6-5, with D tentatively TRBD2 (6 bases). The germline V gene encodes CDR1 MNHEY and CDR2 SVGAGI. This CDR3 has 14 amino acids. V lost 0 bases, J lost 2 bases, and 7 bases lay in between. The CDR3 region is CASSYSAGQETQYF. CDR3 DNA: TGTGCCAGCAGTTACTCGGCGGGACAAGAGACCCAGTACTTC.

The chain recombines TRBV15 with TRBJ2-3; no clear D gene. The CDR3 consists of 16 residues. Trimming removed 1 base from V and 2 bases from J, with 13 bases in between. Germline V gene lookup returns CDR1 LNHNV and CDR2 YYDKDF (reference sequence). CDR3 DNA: TGTGCCACCAGCAGAGGGCTTGGGGTCCCCACAGATACGCAGTATTTT. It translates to CATSRGLGVPTDTQYF. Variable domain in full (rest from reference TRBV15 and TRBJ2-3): DAMVIQNPRYQVTQFGKPVTLSCSQTLNHNVMYWYQQKSSQAPKLLFHYYDKDFNNEADTPDNFQSRRPNTSFCFLDIRSPGLGDTAMYLCATSRGLGVPTDTQYFGPGTRLTVL.

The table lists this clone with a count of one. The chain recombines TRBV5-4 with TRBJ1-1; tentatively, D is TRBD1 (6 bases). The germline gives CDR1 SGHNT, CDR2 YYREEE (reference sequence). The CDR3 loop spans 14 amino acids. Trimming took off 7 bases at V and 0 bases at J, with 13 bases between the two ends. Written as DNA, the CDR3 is TGTGCCAGCCGACTTGGGGACATGAACACTGAAGCTTTCTTT. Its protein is CASRLGDMNTEAFF.

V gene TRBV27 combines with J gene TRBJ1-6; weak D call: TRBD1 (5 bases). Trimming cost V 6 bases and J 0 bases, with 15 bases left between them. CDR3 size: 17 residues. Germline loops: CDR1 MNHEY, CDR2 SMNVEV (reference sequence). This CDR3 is CASSTRDLSSYNSPLHF. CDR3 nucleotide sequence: TGTGCCAGCAGCACCCGGGACCTAAGCTCCTATAATTCACCCCTCCACTTT.

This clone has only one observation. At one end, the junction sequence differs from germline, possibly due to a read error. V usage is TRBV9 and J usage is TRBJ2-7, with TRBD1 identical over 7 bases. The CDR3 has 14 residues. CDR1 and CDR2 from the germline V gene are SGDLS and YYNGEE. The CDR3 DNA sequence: TGTGCCGGCAGCGAGAGGGGGACAGCGAGCGAGCAGTACTTC. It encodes CAGSERGTASEQYF.

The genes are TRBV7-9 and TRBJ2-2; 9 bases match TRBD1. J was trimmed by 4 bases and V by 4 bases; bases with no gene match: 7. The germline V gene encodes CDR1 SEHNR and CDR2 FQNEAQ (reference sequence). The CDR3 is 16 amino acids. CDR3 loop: CASSSLLTGGTGELFF. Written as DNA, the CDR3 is TGTGCCAGCAGCTCTCTTCTGACAGGGGGCACCGGGGAGCTGTTTTTT.

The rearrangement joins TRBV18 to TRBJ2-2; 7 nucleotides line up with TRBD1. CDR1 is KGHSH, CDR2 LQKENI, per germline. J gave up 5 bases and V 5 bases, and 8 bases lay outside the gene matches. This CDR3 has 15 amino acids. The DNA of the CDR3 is TGTGCCAGCTCAAAGGCAGGGGGAGTGACCGGGGAGCTGTTTTTT. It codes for CASSKAGGVTGELFF.

The DNA for the CDR3 is TGTGCCAGCAGCGGGACTAGCGGGGGCGTCGATGAGCAGTTCTTC. Its protein is CASSGTSGGVDEQFF. The chain employs TRBV5-4 and TRBJ2-1, with 14 bases identical to TRBD2. CDR1 SGHNT and CDR2 YYREEE come from the germline V gene (reference sequence). The CDR3 length is 15 residues. The J segment lost 8 bases and the V segment lost 4 bases, leaving 5 bases of the junction unmatched.

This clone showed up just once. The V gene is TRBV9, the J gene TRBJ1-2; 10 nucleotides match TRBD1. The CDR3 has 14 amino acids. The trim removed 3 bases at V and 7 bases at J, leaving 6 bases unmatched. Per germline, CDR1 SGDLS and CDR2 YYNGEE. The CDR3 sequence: CASSESGTGVGYTF. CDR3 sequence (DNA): TGTGCCAGCAGCGAGTCCGGGACAGGGGTTGGCTACACCTTC. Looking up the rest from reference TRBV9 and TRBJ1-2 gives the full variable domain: DSGVTQTPKHLITATGQRVTLRCSPRSGDLSVYWYQQSLDQGLQFLIQYYNGEERAKGNILERFSAQQFPDLHSELNLSSLELGDSALYFCASSESGTGVGYTFGSGTRLTVV.

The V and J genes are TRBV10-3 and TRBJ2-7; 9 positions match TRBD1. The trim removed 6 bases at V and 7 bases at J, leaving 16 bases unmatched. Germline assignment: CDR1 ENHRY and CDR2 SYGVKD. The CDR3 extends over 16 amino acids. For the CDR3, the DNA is TGTGCCATCAGCCCAACCGGGACAGGGCCTTCGAGGGAGCAGTACTTC. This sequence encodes CAISPTGTGPSREQYF.

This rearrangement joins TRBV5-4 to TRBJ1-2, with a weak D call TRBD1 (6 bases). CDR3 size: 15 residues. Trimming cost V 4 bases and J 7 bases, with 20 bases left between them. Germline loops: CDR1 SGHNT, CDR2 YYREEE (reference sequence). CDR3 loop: CASSPYRVGHSGYTF. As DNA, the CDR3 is TGTGCCAGCAGCCCATACAGGGTGGGTCATAGTGGCTACACCTTC.

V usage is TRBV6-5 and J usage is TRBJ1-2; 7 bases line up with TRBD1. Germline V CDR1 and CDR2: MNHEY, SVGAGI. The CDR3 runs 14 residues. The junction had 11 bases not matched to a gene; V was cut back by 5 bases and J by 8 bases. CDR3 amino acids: CASSNGQAPTGYTF. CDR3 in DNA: TGTGCCAGCAGTAACGGACAGGCGCCTACGGGCTACACCTTC.

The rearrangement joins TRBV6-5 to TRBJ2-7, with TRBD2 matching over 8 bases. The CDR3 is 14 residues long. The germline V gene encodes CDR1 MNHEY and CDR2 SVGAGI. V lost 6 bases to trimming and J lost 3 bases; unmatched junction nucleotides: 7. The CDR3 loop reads CASRPGGGFYEQYF. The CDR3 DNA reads TGTGCCAGCAGACCCGGGGGGGGTTTCTACGAGCAGTACTTC.

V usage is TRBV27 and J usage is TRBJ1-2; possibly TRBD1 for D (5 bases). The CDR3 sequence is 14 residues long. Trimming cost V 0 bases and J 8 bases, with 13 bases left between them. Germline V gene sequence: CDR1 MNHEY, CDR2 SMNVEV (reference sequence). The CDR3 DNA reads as TGTGCCAGCAGTTTATCAGGGGCGGCGAAGGGCTACACCTTC. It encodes CASSLSGAAKGYTF.

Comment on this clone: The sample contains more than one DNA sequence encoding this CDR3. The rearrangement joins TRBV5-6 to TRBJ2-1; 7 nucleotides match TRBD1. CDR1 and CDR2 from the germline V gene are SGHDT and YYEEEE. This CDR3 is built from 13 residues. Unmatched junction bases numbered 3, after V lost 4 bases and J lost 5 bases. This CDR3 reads CASSPDRDNEQFF. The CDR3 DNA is TGTGCCAGCAGCCCCGACAGGGACAATGAGCAGTTCTTC. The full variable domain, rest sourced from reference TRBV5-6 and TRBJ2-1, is DAGVTQSPTHLIKTRGQQVTLRCSPKSGHDTVSWYQQALGQGPQFIFQYYEEEERQRGNFPDRFSGHQFPNYSSELNVNALLLGDSALYLCASSPDRDNEQFFGPGTRLTVL.